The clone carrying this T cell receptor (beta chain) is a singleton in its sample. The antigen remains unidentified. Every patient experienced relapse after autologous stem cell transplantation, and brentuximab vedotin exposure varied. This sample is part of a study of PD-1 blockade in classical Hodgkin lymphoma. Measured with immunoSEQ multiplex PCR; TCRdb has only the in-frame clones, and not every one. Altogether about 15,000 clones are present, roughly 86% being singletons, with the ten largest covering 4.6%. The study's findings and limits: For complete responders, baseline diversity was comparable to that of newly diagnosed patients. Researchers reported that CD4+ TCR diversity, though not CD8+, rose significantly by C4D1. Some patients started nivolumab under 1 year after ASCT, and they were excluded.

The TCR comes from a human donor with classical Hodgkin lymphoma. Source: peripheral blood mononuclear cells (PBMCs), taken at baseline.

The CDR3 loop is CASSYRPGRAYGYTF. In nucleotides, the CDR3 is TGTGCCAGCAGTTACCGACCGGGTCGGGCCTATGGCTACACCTTC. The rearrangement uses TRBV6-5 and TRBJ1-2; no firm D call. Germline V gene lookup returns CDR1 MNHEY and CDR2 SVGAGI. The V gene lost 2 bases and the J gene lost 4 bases, with 14 bases spanning the gap. CDR3 length: 15 amino acids.